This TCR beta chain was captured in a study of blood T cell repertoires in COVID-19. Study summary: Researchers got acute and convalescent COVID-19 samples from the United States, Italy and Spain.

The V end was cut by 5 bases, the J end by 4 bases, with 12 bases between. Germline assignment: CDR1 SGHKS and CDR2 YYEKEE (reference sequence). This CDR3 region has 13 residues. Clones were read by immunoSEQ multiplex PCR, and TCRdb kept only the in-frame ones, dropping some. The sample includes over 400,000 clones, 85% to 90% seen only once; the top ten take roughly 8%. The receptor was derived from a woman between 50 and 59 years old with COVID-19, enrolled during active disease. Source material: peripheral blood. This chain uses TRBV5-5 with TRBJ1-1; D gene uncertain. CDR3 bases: TGTGCCAGCAGGAAGGGAGTTAGCACTGAAGCTTTCTTT. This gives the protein CASRKGVSTEAFF. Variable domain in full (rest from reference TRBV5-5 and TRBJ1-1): DAGVTQSPTHLIKTRGQQVTLRCSPISGHKSVSWYQQVLGQGPQFIFQYYEKEERGRGNFPDRFSARQFPNYSSELNVNALLLGDSALYLCASRKGVSTEAFFGQGTRLTVV.